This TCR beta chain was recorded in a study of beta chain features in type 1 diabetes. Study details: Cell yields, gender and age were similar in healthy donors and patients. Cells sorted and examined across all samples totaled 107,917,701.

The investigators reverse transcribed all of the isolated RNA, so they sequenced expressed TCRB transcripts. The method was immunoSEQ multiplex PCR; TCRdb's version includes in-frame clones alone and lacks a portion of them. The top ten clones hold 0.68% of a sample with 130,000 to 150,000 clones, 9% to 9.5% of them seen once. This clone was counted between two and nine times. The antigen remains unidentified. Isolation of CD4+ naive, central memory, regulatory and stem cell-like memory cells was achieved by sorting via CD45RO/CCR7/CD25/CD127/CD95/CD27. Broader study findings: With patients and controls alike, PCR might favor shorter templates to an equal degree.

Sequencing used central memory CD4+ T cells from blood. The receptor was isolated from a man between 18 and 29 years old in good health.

The CDR3 DNA is TGTGCCAGCAGCCGGGGACAGGGGTACGAGCAGTACTTC. Protein: CASSRGQGYEQYF. J is TRBJ2-7 and V is TRBV7-7; TRBD1 matches at 10 bases. The CDR3 is 13 amino acids. The ends lost 5 bases at V and 4 bases at J; junction bases unmatched: 2. Germline assignment: CDR1 SSHAT and CDR2 FNYEAQ (reference sequence).